Sequencing of this T cell receptor (beta chain) was carried out in a study of human T cells and chemical hapten exposure. MiXCR, run by TCRdb on the RACE reads, gives a single entry per CDR3 protein. The sample has 80,000 to 95,000 distinct CDR3 sequences; 11% are singletons. The V gene end was trimmed by 1 base and the J gene end by 3 bases; junction bases not matched to a gene: 1. This CDR3 is built from 16 residues. Sample time point: patch test 2, 6 weeks after DPC sensitization. Treatment indicated: therapeutic diphenylcyclopropenone sensitization with weekly scalp DPC. Sequenced material: whole blood, taken in connection with sensitization to the hapten diphenylcyclopropenone (DPC). This clonotype was obtained from a man aged 35 to 55 with alopecia areata. Some clones in this sample may be carry-over from other donors' samples. This chain links TRBV12-3 or TRBV12-4 with TRBJ2-2; 11 nucleotides line up with TRBD1. The CDR3 loop is CASSLGTGGYTGELFF. CDR3 coding DNA: TGTGCCAGCAGTTTAGGGACAGGGGGCTACACCGGGGAGCTGTTTTTT.